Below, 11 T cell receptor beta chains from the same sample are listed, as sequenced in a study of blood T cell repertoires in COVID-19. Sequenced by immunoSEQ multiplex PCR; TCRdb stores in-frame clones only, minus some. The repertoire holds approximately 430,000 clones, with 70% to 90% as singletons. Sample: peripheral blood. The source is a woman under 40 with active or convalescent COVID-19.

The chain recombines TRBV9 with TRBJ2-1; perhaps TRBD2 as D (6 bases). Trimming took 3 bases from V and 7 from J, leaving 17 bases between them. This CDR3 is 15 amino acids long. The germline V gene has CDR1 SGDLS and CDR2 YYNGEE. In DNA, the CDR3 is TGTGCCAGCAGCGGGGGGACTGTATTTCCTAATGAGCAGTTCTTC. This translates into CASSGGTVFPNEQFF.

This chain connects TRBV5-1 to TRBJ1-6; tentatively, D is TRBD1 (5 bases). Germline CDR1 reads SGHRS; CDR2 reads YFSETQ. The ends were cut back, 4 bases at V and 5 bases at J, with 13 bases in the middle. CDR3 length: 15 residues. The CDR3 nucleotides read TGCGCCAGCAGCCCGGGAGGGGTGAATAATTCACCCCTCCACTTT. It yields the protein CASSPGGVNNSPLHF.

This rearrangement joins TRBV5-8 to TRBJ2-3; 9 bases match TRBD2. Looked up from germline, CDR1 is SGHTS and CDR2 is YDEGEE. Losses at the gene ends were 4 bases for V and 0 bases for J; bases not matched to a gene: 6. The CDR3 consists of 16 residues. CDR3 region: CASSPGLAWSTDTQYF. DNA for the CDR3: TGTGCCAGCAGCCCTGGACTAGCGTGGAGCACAGATACGCAGTATTTT.

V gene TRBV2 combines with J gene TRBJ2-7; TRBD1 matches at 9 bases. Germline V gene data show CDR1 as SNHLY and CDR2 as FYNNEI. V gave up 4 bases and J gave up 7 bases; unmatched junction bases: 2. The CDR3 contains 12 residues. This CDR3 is CASSGQGGEQYF. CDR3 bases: TGTGCCAGCAGTGGACAGGGGGGGGAGCAGTACTTC.

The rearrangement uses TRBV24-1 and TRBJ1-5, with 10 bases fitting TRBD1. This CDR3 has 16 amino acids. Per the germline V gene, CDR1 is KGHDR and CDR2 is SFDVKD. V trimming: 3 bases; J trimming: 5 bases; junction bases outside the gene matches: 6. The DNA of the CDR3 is TGTGCCACCAGTGATCAGGGACAGGGGAGGGATCAGCCCCAGCATTTT. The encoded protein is CATSDQGQGRDQPQHF.

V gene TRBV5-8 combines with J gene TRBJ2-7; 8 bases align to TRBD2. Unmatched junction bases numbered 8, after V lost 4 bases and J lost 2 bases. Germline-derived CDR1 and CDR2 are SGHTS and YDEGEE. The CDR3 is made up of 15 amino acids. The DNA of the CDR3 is TGTGCCAGCAGCCCCGGGACTAGTGCAACCTACGAGCAGTACTTC. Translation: CASSPGTSATYEQYF.

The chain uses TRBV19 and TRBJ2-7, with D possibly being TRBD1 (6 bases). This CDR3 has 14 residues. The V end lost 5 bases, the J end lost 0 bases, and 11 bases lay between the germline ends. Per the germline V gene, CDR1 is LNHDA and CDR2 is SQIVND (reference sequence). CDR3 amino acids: CASSFRDTSYEQYF. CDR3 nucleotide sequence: TGTGCCAGTAGTTTCCGGGACACCTCCTACGAGCAGTACTTC.

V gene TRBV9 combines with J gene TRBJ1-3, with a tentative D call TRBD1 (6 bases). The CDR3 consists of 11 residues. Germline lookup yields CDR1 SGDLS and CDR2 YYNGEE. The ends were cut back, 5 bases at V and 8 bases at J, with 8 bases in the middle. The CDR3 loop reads CASRKGDTIYF. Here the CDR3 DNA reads TGTGCCAGCAGAAAGGGGGACACCATATATTTT. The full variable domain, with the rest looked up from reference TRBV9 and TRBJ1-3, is DSGVTQTPKHLITATGQRVTLRCSPRSGDLSVYWYQQSLDQGLQFLIQYYNGEERAKGNILERFSAQQFPDLHSELNLSSLELGDSALYFCASRKGDTIYFGEGSWLTVV.

Here the CDR3 DNA reads TGTGCCAGCAGCTTAGATCCGGGGAGAGGCTACACCTTC. It yields the protein CASSLDPGRGYTF. This chain links TRBV11-2 with TRBJ1-2, with D hard to call. CDR3 size: 13 residues. Deletions cut 0 bases from V and 8 bases from J, with 10 bases between. In germline, CDR1 is SGHAT, CDR2 FQNNGV.

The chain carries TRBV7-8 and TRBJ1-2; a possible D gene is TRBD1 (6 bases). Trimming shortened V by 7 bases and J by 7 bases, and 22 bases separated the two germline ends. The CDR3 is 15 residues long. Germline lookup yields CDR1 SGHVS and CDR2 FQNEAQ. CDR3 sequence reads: CASTLSRGRSIGYTF. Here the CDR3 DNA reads TGTGCCAGCACTCTGAGCAGGGGACGATCTATTGGCTACACCTTC.

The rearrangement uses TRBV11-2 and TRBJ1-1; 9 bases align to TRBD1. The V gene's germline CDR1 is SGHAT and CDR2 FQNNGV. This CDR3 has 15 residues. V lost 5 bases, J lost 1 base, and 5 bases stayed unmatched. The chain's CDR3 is CASSHRDRANTEAFF. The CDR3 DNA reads TGTGCCAGCAGCCACCGGGACAGGGCGAACACTGAAGCTTTCTTT.